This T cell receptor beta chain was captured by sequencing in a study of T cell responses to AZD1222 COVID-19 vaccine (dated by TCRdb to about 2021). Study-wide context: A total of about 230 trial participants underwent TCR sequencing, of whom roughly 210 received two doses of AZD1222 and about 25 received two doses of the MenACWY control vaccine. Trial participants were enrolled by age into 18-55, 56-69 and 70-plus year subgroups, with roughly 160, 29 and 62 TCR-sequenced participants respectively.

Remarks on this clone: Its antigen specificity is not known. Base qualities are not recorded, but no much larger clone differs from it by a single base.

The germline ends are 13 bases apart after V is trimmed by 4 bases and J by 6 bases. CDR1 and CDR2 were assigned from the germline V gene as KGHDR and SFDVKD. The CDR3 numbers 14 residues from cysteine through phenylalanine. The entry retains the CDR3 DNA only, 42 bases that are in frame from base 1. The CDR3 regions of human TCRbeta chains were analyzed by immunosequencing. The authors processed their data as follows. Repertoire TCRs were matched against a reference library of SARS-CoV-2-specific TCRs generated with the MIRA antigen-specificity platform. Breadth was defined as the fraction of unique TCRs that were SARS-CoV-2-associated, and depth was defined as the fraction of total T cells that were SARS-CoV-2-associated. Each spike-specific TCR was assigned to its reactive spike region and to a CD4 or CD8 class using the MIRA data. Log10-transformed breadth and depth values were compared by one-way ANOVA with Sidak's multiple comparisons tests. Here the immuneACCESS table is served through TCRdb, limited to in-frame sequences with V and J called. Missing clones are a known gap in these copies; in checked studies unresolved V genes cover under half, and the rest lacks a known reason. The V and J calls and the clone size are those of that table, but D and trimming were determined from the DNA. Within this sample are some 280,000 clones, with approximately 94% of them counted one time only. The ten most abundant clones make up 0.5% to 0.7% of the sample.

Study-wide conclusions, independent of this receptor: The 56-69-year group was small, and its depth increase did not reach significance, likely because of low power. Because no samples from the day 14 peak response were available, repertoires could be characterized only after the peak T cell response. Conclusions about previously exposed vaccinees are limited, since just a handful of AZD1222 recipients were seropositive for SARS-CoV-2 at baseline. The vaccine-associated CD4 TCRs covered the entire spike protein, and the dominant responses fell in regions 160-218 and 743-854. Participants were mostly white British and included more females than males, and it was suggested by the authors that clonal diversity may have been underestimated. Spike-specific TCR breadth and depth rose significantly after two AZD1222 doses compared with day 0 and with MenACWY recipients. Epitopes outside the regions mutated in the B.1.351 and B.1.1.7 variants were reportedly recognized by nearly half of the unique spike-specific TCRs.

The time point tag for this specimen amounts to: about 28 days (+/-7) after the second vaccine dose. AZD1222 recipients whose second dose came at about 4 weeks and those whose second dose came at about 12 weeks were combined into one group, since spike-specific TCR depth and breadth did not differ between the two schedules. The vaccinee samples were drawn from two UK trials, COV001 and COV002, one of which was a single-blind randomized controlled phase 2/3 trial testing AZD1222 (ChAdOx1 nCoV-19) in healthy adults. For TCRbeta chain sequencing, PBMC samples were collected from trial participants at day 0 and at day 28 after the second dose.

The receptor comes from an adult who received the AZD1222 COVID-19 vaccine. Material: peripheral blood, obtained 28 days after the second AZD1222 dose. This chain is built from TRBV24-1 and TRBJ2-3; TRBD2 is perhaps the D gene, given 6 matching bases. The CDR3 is CATSESGVRDTQYF. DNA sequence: TGTGCCACCAGTGAGTCGGGGGTAAGGGATACGCAGTATTTT.